This passage covers 10 T cell receptor beta chains from one sample sequenced in a study of PD-L1 blockade in urothelial cancer. Time point: peripheral blood 6 weeks after treatment start. Profiling relied on immunoSEQ multiplex PCR, and the TCRdb table lists in-frame clones only, not all of them. Among approximately 20,000 clones listed, more than 75% were seen once. The sequencing used PBMCs, collected around atezolizumab (anti-PD-L1) treatment. Receptors originate from a woman in her sixties with urothelial cancer.

The V and J genes are TRBV6-6 and TRBJ1-2; possibly TRBD1 for D (5 bases). Germline CDR1 MNHNY, CDR2 SVGAGI (reference sequence). The germline V and J ends were trimmed by 6 bases and 5 bases, with 10 bases remaining between them. The CDR3 contains 12 residues. This CDR3 reads CASRGGEYGYTF. CDR3 nucleotides: TGTGCCAGCAGGGGAGGGGAGTATGGCTACACCTTC.

The chain couples TRBV25-1 to TRBJ2-5; 7 nucleotides line up with TRBD2. The CDR3 is made up of 13 amino acids. CDR1 and CDR2 (germline): MGHDK, SYGVNS. J was trimmed by 5 bases and V by 6 bases; bases with no gene match: 6. The CDR3 reads CASSLGGLETQYF. The CDR3 region has the DNA TGTGCCAGCAGCCTCGGGGGGTTGGAGACCCAGTACTTC.

This chain uses TRBV19 with TRBJ2-6, with D uncertain. This CDR3 has 13 residues. Germline values: CDR1 LNHDA, CDR2 SQIVND (reference sequence). V was cut by 6 bases and J by 1 base, with 4 bases left in between. In DNA form, the CDR3 reads TGTGCCAGTAGCCTGTCTGGGGCCAACGTCCTGACTTTC. Translation gives CASSLSGANVLTF.

V usage is TRBV7-2 and J usage is TRBJ1-2; the D is unclear. V lost 1 base and J 4 bases, leaving 10 bases between the germline ends. The CDR3 length is 14 residues. The germline V gene has CDR1 SGHTA and CDR2 FQGNSA. The CDR3: CASSLGGRIYGYTF. As DNA, the CDR3 is TGTGCCAGCAGCTTAGGTGGGCGAATCTATGGCTACACCTTC.

The V and J genes are TRBV5-1 and TRBJ2-7; 12 positions match TRBD1. Germline assignment: CDR1 SGHRS and CDR2 YFSETQ. V lost 2 bases, J lost 2 bases, and 2 bases stayed unmatched. The CDR3 length is 15 residues. CDR3 region: CASSFRDRGPYEQYF. In DNA, the CDR3 is TGCGCCAGCAGCTTCCGGGACAGGGGGCCCTACGAGCAGTACTTC. Complete variable domain (other parts from reference TRBV5-1 and TRBJ2-7): KAGVTQTPRYLIKTRGQQVTLSCSPISGHRSVSWYQQTPGQGLQFLFEYFSETQRNKGNFPGRFSGRQFSNSRSEMNVSTLELGDSALYLCASSFRDRGPYEQYFGPGTRLTVT.

The chain uses TRBV9 and TRBJ2-7, with 8 nucleotides matching TRBD1. Germline CDR1 SGDLS, CDR2 YYNGEE. The CDR3 runs 14 residues. V dropped 1 base and J dropped 2; count of bases not matched to a gene: 2. The CDR3 nucleotides are TGTGCCAGCAGCGTACGACAGGGGCCCTACGAGCAGTACTTC. This sequence encodes CASSVRQGPYEQYF.

This chain uses TRBV4-2 with TRBJ1-5, with TRBD1 as a possible D gene (6 bases). CDR3 length: 16 amino acids. From germline, CDR1 is LGHNA and CDR2 YNFKEQ. Trimming took 0 bases from V and 2 from J, leaving 11 bases between them. CDR3 DNA: TGTGCCAGCAGCCAAGAGGCGGGGGCAGGCAATCAGCCCCAGCATTTT. Translation: CASSQEAGAGNQPQHF.

V and J are TRBV9 and TRBJ2-2, with D perhaps matching TRBD1 (5 bases). Trimming took 1 base from V and 1 from J, leaving 5 bases between them. CDR1 is SGDLS and CDR2 is YYNGEE in the germline V gene. This CDR3 has 14 amino acids. The CDR3: CASSVTGNTGELFF. For the CDR3, the DNA is TGTGCCAGCAGCGTAACAGGGAACACCGGGGAGCTGTTTTTT.

V is TRBV7-9 and J is TRBJ1-2; D call uncertain. Per the germline V gene, CDR1 is SEHNR and CDR2 is FQNEAQ (reference sequence). V lost 1 base, J lost 4 bases, and 19 bases lay in between. This CDR3 contains 17 residues. CDR3 nucleotides: TGTGCCAGCAGCTTAGAATTAGCGACAACCAAAGGCTATGGCTACACCTTC. It specifies CASSLELATTKGYGYTF. The full variable domain, its missing parts supplied by reference TRBV7-9 and TRBJ1-2, is DTGVSQNPRHKITKRGQNVTFRCDPISEHNRLYWYRQTLGQGPEFLTYFQNEAQLEKSRLLSDRFSAERPKGSFSTLEIQRTEQGDSAMYLCASSLELATTKGYGYTFGSGTRLTVV.

This clone has only one observation. The chain is built from TRBV5-1 and TRBJ2-1, with 9 positions matching TRBD2. The CDR3 is made up of 15 amino acids. With V trimmed by 7 bases and J by 4 bases, 9 bases remained unmatched. Germline lookup yields CDR1 SGHRS and CDR2 YFSETQ. The CDR3, as DNA: TGCGCCAGCCGGGCTAGCGGGACGCCGTACAATGAGCAGTTCTTC. Protein sequence: CASRASGTPYNEQFF. Full variable domain (remainder filled in from reference TRBV5-1 and TRBJ2-1): KAGVTQTPRYLIKTRGQQVTLSCSPISGHRSVSWYQQTPGQGLQFLFEYFSETQRNKGNFPGRFSGRQFSNSRSEMNVSTLELGDSALYLCASRASGTPYNEQFFGPGTRLTVL.